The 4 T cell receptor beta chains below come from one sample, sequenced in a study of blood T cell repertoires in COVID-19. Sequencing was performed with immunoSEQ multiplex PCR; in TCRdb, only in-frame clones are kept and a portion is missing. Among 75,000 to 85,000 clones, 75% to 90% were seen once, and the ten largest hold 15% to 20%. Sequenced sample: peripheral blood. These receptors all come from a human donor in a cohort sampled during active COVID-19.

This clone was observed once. The CDR3 region is CASSPEPGQGSFNSPLHF. In DNA form, the CDR3 reads TGTGCCAGCAGCCCGGAACCGGGACAGGGGAGTTTTAATTCACCCCTCCACTTT. The rearrangement joins TRBV5-4 to TRBJ1-6; 10 bases are shared with TRBD1. The CDR3 totals 18 residues. CDR1 and CDR2 (germline): SGHNT, YYREEE (reference sequence). The V gene end was trimmed by 4 bases and the J gene end by 6 bases; junction bases not matched to a gene: 13.

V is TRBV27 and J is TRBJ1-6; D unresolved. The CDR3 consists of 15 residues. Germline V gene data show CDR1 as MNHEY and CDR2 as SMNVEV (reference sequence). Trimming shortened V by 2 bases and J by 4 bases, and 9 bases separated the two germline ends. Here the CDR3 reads CASSLGLTYNSPLHF. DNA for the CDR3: TGTGCCAGCAGTTTAGGACTGACTTATAATTCACCCCTCCACTTT.

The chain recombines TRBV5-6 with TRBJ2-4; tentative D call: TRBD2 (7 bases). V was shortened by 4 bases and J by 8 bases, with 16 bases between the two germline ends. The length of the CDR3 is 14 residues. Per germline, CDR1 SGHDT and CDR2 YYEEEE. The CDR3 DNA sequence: TGTGCCAGCAGCAGGGGGGAGGGCGGGGACATTCAGTACTTC. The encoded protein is CASSRGEGGDIQYF.

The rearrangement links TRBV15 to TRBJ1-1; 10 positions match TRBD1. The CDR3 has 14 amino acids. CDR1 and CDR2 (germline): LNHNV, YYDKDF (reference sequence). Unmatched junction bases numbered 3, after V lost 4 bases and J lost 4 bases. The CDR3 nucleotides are TGTGCCACCAGCATGGACAGGGGGAGCACTGAAGCTTTCTTT. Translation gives CATSMDRGSTEAFF.